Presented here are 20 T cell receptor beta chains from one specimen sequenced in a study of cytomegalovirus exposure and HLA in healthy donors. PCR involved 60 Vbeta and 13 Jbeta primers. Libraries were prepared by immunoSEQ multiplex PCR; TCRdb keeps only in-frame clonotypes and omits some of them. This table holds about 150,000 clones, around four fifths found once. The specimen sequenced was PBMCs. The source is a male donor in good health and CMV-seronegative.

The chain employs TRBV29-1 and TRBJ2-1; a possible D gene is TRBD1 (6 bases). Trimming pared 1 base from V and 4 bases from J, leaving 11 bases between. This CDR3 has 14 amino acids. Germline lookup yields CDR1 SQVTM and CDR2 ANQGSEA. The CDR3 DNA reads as TGCAGCGTTGAAGTCAGGGGCGGGTACAATGAGCAGTTCTTC. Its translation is CSVEVRGGYNEQFF.

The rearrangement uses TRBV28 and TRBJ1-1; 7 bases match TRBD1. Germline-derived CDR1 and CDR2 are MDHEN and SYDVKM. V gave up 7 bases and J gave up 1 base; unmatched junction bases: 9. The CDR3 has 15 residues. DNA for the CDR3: TGTGCCAGCACCTTGATGACAGGGCCGAACACTGAAGCTTTCTTT. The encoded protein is CASTLMTGPNTEAFF.

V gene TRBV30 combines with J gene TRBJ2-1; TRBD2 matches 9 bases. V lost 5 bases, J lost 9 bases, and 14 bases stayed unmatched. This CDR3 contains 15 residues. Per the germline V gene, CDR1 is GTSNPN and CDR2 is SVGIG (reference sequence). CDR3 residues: CAWRLLAGDSTEQFF. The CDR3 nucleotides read TGTGCCTGGCGCCTTTTAGCGGGAGATTCCACTGAGCAGTTCTTC. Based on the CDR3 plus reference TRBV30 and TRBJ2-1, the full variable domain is SQTIHQWPATLVQPVGSPLSLECTVEGTSNPNLYWYRQAAGRGLQLLFYSVGIGQISSEVPQNLSASRPQDRQFILSSKKLLLSDSGFYLCAWRLLAGDSTEQFFGPGTRLTVL.

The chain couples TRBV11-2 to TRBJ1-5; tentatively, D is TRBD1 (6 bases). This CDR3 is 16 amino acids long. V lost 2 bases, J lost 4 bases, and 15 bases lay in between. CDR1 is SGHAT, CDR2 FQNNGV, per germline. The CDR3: CASSLRSFRGNQPQHF. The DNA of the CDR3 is TGTGCCAGCAGCTTACGGTCTTTCAGGGGAAATCAGCCCCAGCATTTT. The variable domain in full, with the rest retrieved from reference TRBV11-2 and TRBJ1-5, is EAGVAQSPRYKIIEKRQSVAFWCNPISGHATLYWYQQILGQGPKLLIQFQNNGVVDDSQLPKDRFSAERLKGVDSTLKIQPAKLEDSAVYLCASSLRSFRGNQPQHFGDGTRLSIL.

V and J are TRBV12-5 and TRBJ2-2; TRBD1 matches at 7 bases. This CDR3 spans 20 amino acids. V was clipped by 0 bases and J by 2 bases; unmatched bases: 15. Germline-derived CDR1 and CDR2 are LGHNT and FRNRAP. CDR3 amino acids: CASGLVSPRPGQLNTGELFF. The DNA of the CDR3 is TGTGCTAGTGGTTTGGTATCCCCCAGACCGGGACAGCTAAACACCGGGGAGCTGTTTTTT. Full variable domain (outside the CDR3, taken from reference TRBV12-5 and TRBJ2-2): DARVTQTPRHKVTEMGQEVTMRCQPILGHNTVFWYRQTMMQGLELLAYFRNRAPLDDSGMPKDRFSAEMPDATLATLKIQPSEPRDSAVYFCASGLVSPRPGQLNTGELFFGEGSRLTVL.

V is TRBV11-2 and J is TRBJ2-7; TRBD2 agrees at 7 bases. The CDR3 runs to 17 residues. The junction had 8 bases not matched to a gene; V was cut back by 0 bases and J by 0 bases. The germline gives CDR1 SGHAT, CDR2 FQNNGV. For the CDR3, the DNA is TGTGCCAGCAGCTTAGATCGGGGGGTAGGGAGCTCCTACGAGCAGTACTTC. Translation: CASSLDRGVGSSYEQYF.

The CDR3 DNA reads as TGTGCCAGCAGCCTAGAAGTGGCGGGGGGTGATGGCTACACCTTC. This sequence encodes CASSLEVAGGDGYTF. This rearrangement joins TRBV9 to TRBJ1-2, with D perhaps TRBD1 (5 bases). CDR3 length: 15 amino acids. Germline V gene data show CDR1 as SGDLS and CDR2 as YYNGEE. V lost 4 bases to trimming and J lost 6 bases, with 19 bases between them.

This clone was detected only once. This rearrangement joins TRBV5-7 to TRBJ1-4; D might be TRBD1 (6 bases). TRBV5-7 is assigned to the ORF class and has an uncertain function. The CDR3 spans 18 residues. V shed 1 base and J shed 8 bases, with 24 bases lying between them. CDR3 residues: CASSLLGGVGGREEKLFF. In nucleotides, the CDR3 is TGTGCCAGCAGCTTGTTGGGGGGCGTTGGGGGGAGGGAAGAAAAACTGTTTTTT.

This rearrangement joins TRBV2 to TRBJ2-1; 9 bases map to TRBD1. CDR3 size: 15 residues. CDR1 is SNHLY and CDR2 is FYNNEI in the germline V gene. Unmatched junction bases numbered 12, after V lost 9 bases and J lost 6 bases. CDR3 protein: CASLSSDRGGNEQFF. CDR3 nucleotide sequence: TGTGCCAGTCTTTCCTCGGACAGGGGCGGCAATGAGCAGTTCTTC. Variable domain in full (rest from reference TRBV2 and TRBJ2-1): EPEVTQTPSHQVTQMGQEVILRCVPISNHLYFYWYRQILGQKVEFLVSFYNNEISEKSEIFDDQFSVERPDGSNFTLKIRSTKLEDSAMYFCASLSSDRGGNEQFFGPGTRLTVL.

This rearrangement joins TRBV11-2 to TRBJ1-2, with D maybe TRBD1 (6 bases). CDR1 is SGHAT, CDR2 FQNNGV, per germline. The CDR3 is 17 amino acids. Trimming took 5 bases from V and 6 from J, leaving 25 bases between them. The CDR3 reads CASSPTPLAGDHNGYTF. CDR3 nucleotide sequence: TGTGCCAGCAGCCCGACGCCCCTCGCAGGGGATCACAATGGCTACACCTTC.

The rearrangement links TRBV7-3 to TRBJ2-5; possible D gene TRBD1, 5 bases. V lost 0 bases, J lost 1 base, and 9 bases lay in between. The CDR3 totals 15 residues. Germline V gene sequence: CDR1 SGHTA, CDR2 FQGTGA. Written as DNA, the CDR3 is TGTGCCAGCAGCTTAACCCCAGGGCGCCAAGAGACCCAGTACTTC. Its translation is CASSLTPGRQETQYF.

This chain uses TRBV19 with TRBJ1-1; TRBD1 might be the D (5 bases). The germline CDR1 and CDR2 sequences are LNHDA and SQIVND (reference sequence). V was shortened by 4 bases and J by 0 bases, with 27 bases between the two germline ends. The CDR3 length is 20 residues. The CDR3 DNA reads TGTGCCAGTAGTACCCTATTTCGGGGGACCACACAGGACATGAACACTGAAGCTTTCTTT. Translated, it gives CASSTLFRGTTQDMNTEAFF.

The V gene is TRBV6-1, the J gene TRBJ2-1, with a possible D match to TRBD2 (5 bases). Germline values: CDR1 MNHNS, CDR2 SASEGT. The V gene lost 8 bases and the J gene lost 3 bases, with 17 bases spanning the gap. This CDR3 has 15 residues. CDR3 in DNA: TGTGCCAGCGATCCTGGGGAACGGGACTACAATGAGCAGTTCTTC. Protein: CASDPGERDYNEQFF.

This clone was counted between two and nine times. The DNA for the CDR3 is TGTGCCAGCAGATTAAGCGCGGGCGAATATGGCTACACCTTC. Translated, it gives CASRLSAGEYGYTF. The V call is TRBV2, the J call TRBJ1-2, with D hard to call. The CDR3 spans 14 residues. Per the germline V gene, CDR1 is SNHLY and CDR2 is FYNNEI. The V and J ends lost 6 bases and 5 bases respectively, with 16 bases between them.

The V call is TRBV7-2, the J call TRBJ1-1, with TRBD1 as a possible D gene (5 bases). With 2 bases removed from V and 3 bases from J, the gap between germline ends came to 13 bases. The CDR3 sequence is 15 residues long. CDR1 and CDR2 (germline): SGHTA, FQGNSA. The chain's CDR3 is CASSLLGPSDTEAFF. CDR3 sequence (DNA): TGTGCCAGCAGCTTATTGGGGCCATCGGACACTGAAGCTTTCTTT. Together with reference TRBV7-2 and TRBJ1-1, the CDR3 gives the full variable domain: GAGVSQSPSNKVTEKGKDVELRCDPISGHTALYWYRQSLGQGLEFLIYFQGNSAPDKSGLPSDRFSAERTGGSVSTLTIQRTQQEDSAVYLCASSLLGPSDTEAFFGQGTRLTVV.

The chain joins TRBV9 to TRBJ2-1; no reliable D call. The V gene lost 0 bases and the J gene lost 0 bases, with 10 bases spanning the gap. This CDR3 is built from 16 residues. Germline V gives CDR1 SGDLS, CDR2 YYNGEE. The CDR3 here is CASSVVIWSSYNEQFF. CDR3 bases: TGTGCCAGCAGCGTAGTAATATGGAGCTCCTACAATGAGCAGTTCTTC.

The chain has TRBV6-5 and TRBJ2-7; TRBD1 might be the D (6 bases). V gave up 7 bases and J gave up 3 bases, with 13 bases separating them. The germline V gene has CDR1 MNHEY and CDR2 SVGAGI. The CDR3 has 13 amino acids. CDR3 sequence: CASISSGVYEQYF. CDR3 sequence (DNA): TGTGCCAGCATCAGCTCAGGGGTCTACGAGCAGTACTTC.

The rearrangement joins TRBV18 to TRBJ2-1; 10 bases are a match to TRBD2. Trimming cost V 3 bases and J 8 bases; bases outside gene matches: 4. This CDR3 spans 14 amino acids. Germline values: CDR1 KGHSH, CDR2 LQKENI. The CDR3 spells CASSPGTSEHEQFF. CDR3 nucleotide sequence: TGTGCCAGCTCACCCGGGACTAGCGAACATGAGCAGTTCTTC.

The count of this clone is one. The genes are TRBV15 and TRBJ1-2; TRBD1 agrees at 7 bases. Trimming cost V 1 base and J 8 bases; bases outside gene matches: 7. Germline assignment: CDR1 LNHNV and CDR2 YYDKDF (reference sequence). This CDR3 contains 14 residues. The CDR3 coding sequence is TGTGCCACCAGCAGAGTCGAGGGGGCACAAGGCTACACCTTC. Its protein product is CATSRVEGAQGYTF.

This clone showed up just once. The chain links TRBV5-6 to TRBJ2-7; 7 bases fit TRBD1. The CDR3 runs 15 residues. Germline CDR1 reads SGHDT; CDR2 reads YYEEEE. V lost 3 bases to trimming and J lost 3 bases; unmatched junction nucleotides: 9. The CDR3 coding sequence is TGTGCCAGCAGCTCTTCCGGGACAGCTGACTACGAGCAGTACTTC. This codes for CASSSSGTADYEQYF.